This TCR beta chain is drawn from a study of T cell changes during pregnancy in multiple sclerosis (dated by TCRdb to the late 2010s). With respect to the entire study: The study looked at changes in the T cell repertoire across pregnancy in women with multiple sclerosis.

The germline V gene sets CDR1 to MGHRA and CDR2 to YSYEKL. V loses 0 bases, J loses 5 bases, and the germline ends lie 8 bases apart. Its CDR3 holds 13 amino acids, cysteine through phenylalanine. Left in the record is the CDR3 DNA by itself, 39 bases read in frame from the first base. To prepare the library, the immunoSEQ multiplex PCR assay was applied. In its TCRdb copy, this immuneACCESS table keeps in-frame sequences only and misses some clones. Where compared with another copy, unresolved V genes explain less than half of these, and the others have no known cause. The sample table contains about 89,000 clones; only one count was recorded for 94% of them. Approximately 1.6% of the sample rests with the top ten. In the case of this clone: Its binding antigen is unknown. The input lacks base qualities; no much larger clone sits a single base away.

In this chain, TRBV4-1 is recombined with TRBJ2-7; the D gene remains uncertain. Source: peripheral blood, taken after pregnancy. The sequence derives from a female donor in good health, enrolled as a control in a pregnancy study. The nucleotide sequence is TGCGCCAGCAGCCAAGACTTCAGTGACGAGCAGTACTTC. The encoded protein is CASSQDFSDEQYF.